The 28 T cell receptor beta chains presented below share a single source sample, sequenced in a study of T cell repertoires in cytomegalovirus infection. TCRdb used MiXCR to reprocess the reads, holding one entry per CDR3 protein. The sample comprises under 95,000 distinct CDR3 sequences, approximately 46% of which are singletons, and 93% rests with the top ten. The antigens these receptors bind are not known. Here the sequenced sample was CD8+ T cells from cultured PBMCs, taken from culture after CMV antigen stimulation. The receptors here all came from a human donor in good health (CMV status not recorded). Some clones in this sample may be carry-over from other donors' samples.

This clonotype was picked up a small number of times. V gene TRBV20-1 combines with J gene TRBJ1-1; D ambiguous. Germline CDR1 reads DFQATT; CDR2 reads SNEGSKA (reference sequence). There are 16 residues in the CDR3. V lost 6 bases to trimming and J lost 4 bases, with 24 bases between them. The CDR3 reads CSASGGYPSSGTEAFF. The CDR3 coding sequence is TGCAGTGCATCTGGCGGGTACCCAAGCTCTGGCACTGAAGCTTTCTTT.

In this sample, this clonotype turned up once. The chain is built from TRBV12-3 or TRBV12-4 and TRBJ2-5; D remains ambiguous. The germline V and J ends were trimmed by 3 bases and 1 base, with 6 bases remaining between them. The CDR3 length is 13 residues. CDR3 DNA: TGTGCCAGCAGTTTGGGCAGCCAAGAGACCCAGTACTTC. It translates to CASSLGSQETQYF.

The V and J genes are TRBV6-4 and TRBJ2-3, with 8 bases identical to TRBD2. Germline V CDR1 and CDR2: MRHNA, SNTAGT. This CDR3 spans 15 amino acids. The ends lost 6 bases at V and 0 bases at J; junction bases unmatched: 5. For the CDR3, the DNA is TGTGCCAGCAGGATGACTAGCGCGAGCACAGATACGCAGTATTTT. Its translation: CASRMTSASTDTQYF.

In this sample, this clonotype turned up a few times. The DNA of the CDR3 is TGTGCCAGCACCCCCACAGGGGAACGGTACACCTTC. It is translated as CASTPTGERYTF. The V call is TRBV7-9, the J call TRBJ1-2, with TRBD1 matching over 7 bases. Germline V gene sequence: CDR1 SEHNR, CDR2 FQNEAQ (reference sequence). The CDR3 extends over 12 amino acids. V dropped 7 bases and J dropped 11; count of bases not matched to a gene: 10.

The gene calls are TRBV7-6 and TRBJ1-1; the D is unclear. This CDR3 contains 13 residues. V was pared by 5 bases and J by 1 base, with 8 bases between. The germline gives CDR1 SGHVS, CDR2 FNYEAQ. CDR3 amino acids: CASSRLKNTEAFF. The CDR3 nucleotides read TGTGCCAGCAGCCGCCTTAAGAACACTGAAGCTTTCTTT. Looking up the rest from reference TRBV7-6 and TRBJ1-1 gives the full variable domain: GAGVSQSPRYKVTKRGQDVALRCDPISGHVSLYWYRQALGQGPEFLTYFNYEAQQDKSGLPNDRFSAERPEGSISTLTIQRTEQRDSAMYRCASSRLKNTEAFFGQGTRLTVV.

The chain recombines TRBV6-5 with TRBJ1-2, with a possible D match to TRBD1 (5 bases). Germline loops: CDR1 MNHEY, CDR2 SVGAGI. The CDR3 totals 12 residues. Trimming took off 10 bases at V and 5 bases at J, with 14 bases between the two ends. The CDR3 bases are TGTGCCACCCGCCCGGGGGGGTATGGCTACACCTTC. It specifies CATRPGGYGYTF.

This clonotype came up once. The V and J genes are TRBV15 and TRBJ1-1, with TRBD1 as a possible D gene (6 bases). This CDR3 contains 17 residues. Deletions cut 0 bases from V and 3 bases from J, with 17 bases between. Germline V CDR1 and CDR2: LNHNV, YYDKDF (reference sequence). The chain's CDR3 is CATSRERGGGPHTEAFF. CDR3 sequence (DNA): TGTGCCACCAGCAGAGAGAGGGGGGGGGGTCCTCACACTGAAGCTTTCTTT.

The J gene is TRBJ2-1, the V gene TRBV7-3; TRBD2 matches at 13 bases. V gave up 4 bases and J gave up 6 bases; unmatched junction bases: 3. CDR1 is SGHTA and CDR2 is FQGTGA in the germline V gene. The CDR3 is 15 amino acids. The CDR3 DNA is TGTGCCAGCAGCTCGACTAGCGGGGGGCCCAATGAGCAGTTCTTC. This translates into CASSSTSGGPNEQFF. The full variable domain, rest sourced from reference TRBV7-3 and TRBJ2-1, is GAGVSQTPSNKVTEKGKYVELRCDPISGHTALYWYRQSLGQGPEFLIYFQGTGAADDSGLPNDRFFAVRPEGSVSTLKIQRTERGDSAVYLCASSSTSGGPNEQFFGPGTRLTVL.

This rearrangement joins TRBV7-8 to TRBJ2-7; D ambiguous. Germline V gives CDR1 SGHVS, CDR2 FQNEAQ. CDR3 length equals 14 residues. Trimming left V 5 bases short and J 0 bases short, with 11 bases between. CDR3 DNA sequence: TGTGCCAGCAGCCCCGAAGGCCCCTCCTACGAGCAGTACTTC. It encodes CASSPEGPSYEQYF.

This clonotype was recorded only once. This chain links TRBV6-8 with TRBJ1-1; the D gene is possibly TRBD1 (5 bases). In germline, CDR1 is MNHGY, CDR2 SAAAGT. The CDR3 spans 15 residues. Deletions cut 11 bases from V and 3 bases from J, with 22 bases between. The CDR3: CAESEQGRLDTEAFF. CDR3 in DNA: TGTGCCGAATCGGAGCAGGGACGGTTGGACACTGAAGCTTTCTTT.

The chain joins TRBV2 to TRBJ1-1, with D perhaps matching TRBD1 (5 bases). The germline CDR1 and CDR2 sequences are SNHLY and FYNNEI. This CDR3 region has 10 residues. V was pared by 6 bases and J by 8 bases, with 7 bases between. The CDR3 is CASSGTEAFF. The CDR3, as DNA: TGTGCCAGCAGCGGGACGGAAGCTTTCTTT.

The chain links TRBV27 to TRBJ2-7; D uncertain. Germline CDR1 and CDR2: MNHEY and SMNVEV (reference sequence). Trimming took off 2 bases at V and 1 base at J, with 6 bases between the two ends. There are 13 residues in the CDR3. This chain's CDR3 is CASSLTVSYEQYF. CDR3 coding DNA: TGTGCCAGCAGTTTAACCGTGTCCTACGAGCAGTACTTC.

The J gene is TRBJ1-2, the V gene TRBV7-8; no clear D. This CDR3 has 14 residues. With 5 bases removed from V and 6 bases from J, the gap between germline ends came to 16 bases. Germline assignment: CDR1 SGHVS and CDR2 FQNEAQ. This CDR3 is CASSPRTSVDGYTF. The CDR3, as DNA: TGTGCCAGCAGCCCCCGGACCTCAGTCGATGGCTACACCTTC.

The chain carries TRBV19 and TRBJ1-3; 11 nucleotides align to TRBD1. V gave up 7 bases and J gave up 0 bases; unmatched junction bases: 8. Germline-derived CDR1 and CDR2 are LNHDA and SQIVND (reference sequence). The CDR3 consists of 17 residues. The CDR3 nucleotides are TGTGCCAGTACTTGGACAGGGGGCCACCCCTCTGGAAACACCATATATTTT. This encodes CASTWTGGHPSGNTIYF.

This sequence joins TRBV7-9 and TRBJ2-5; 8 bases map to TRBD1. V lost 4 bases to trimming and J lost 1 base; unmatched junction nucleotides: 5. The CDR3 is 15 amino acids. CDR1 is SEHNR, CDR2 FQNEAQ, per germline (reference sequence). The CDR3 bases are TGTGCCAGCAGCTCTGCCGGACAGGGCCAAGAGACCCAGTACTTC. Amino acids: CASSSAGQGQETQYF.

This clonotype was observed a handful of times. J is TRBJ2-7 and V is TRBV7-9; a weak D match, TRBD1 (6 bases). Trimming took off 5 bases at V and 3 bases at J, with 17 bases between the two ends. The CDR3 spans 15 residues. The germline gives CDR1 SEHNR, CDR2 FQNEAQ (reference sequence). CDR3 loop: CASSPKGWTVYEQYF. The CDR3 DNA follows: TGTGCCAGCAGCCCTAAGGGGTGGACAGTCTACGAGCAGTACTTC.

This clonotype occurred a few times. The chain recombines TRBV7-2 with TRBJ1-1; D unclear. The CDR3 covers 12 residues. Germline V gives CDR1 SGHTA, CDR2 FQGNSA. For the CDR3, the DNA is TGTGCAGTGGCGGGTGGGAACACTGAAGCTTTCTTT. Protein product: CAVAGGNTEAFF.

The rearrangement joins TRBV10-3 to TRBJ1-3, with D unresolved. This CDR3 has 12 amino acids. The germline V and J ends were trimmed by 8 bases and 3 bases, with 8 bases remaining between them. Germline V gene sequence: CDR1 ENHRY, CDR2 SYGVKD. The CDR3 nucleotides are TGTGCCATCGAAGGAAATGGAAACACCATATATTTT. It encodes CAIEGNGNTIYF.

The J gene is TRBJ2-5, the V gene TRBV7-8; D might be TRBD1 (6 bases). Germline CDR1 reads SGHVS; CDR2 reads FQNEAQ. The CDR3 spans 14 residues. V was cut by 5 bases and J by 5 bases, with 15 bases left in between. The CDR3 bases are TGTGCCAGCAGCGATAACAGGGTCGGGGAGACCCAGTACTTC. Translated, it gives CASSDNRVGETQYF.

This clonotype was found a few times. V is TRBV6-5 and J is TRBJ2-1; D gene unclear. CDR3 length: 14 residues. CDR1 and CDR2 (germline): MNHEY, SVGAGI. Trimming left V 11 bases short and J 0 bases short, with 14 bases between. CDR3 bases: TGTGCCGTCAAGGCGGCATACTCCTACAATGAGCAGTTCTTC. It specifies CAVKAAYSYNEQFF.

This clonotype has more than one count but fewer than ten. The rearrangement uses TRBV5-6 and TRBJ2-7, with D perhaps TRBD1 (6 bases). Deletions cut 5 bases from V and 5 bases from J, with 11 bases between. The CDR3 is 12 amino acids. Germline assignment: CDR1 SGHDT and CDR2 YYEEEE. DNA of the CDR3: TGTGCCAGCAGTCCCTCAGGGGACGAGCAGTACTTC. This sequence encodes CASSPSGDEQYF.

The V gene is TRBV4-1, the J gene TRBJ2-7, with unresolved D. The CDR3 runs 13 residues. Germline values: CDR1 MGHRA, CDR2 YSYEKL. Trimming removed 0 bases from V and 3 bases from J, with 6 bases in between. CDR3 protein: CASSQDQSYEQYF. The CDR3 DNA is TGCGCCAGCAGCCAAGATCAGAGCTACGAGCAGTACTTC.

CDR3 in amino acids: CATSTKGLQYNEQFF. In nucleotides, the CDR3 is TGTGCCACCAGCACTAAGGGGCTCCAGTACAATGAGCAGTTCTTC. The chain combines TRBV15 with TRBJ2-1, with D possibly being TRBD1 (5 bases). Germline CDR1 reads LNHNV; CDR2 reads YYDKDF (reference sequence). This CDR3 has 15 residues. Trimming cost V 4 bases and J 4 bases, with 14 bases left between them. Looking up the rest from reference TRBV15 and TRBJ2-1 gives the full variable domain: DAMVIQNPRYQVTQFGKPVTLSCSQTLNHNVMYWYQQKSSQAPKLLFHYYDKDFNNEADTPDNFQSRRPNTSFCFLDIRSPGLGDTAMYLCATSTKGLQYNEQFFGPGTRLTVL.

The chain is built from TRBV27 and TRBJ1-2; 8 nucleotides align to TRBD1. The J segment lost 4 bases and the V segment lost 5 bases, leaving 3 bases of the junction unmatched. The length of the CDR3 is 13 residues. Germline CDR1 reads MNHEY; CDR2 reads SMNVEV (reference sequence). The CDR3 coding sequence is TGTGCCAGCAGTCAAGACAGGGGCTATGGCTACACCTTC. It codes for CASSQDRGYGYTF.

There are many counts of this clonotype. The rearrangement links TRBV7-3 to TRBJ2-3; a possible D gene is TRBD2 (6 bases). V lost 4 bases and J lost 1, with 12 bases in between. CDR1 and CDR2 (germline): SGHTA, FQGTGA. This CDR3 comprises 15 residues. This chain's CDR3 is CASSSLGEGTDTQYF. The CDR3 DNA is TGTGCCAGCAGCTCCCTGGGGGAGGGCACAGATACGCAGTATTTT.

Regarding this clonotype: Sequence at one end of the junction differs from germline and may be a read error. The chain has TRBV4-1 and TRBJ2-3; tentatively, D is TRBD2 (5 bases). The CDR3 sequence is 17 residues long. Per germline, CDR1 MGHRA and CDR2 YSYEKL. For the CDR3, the DNA is TGTGCCAGCAGCCCTATTGTCGGGGTAATTAGCACAGATACGCAGTATTTT. Protein sequence: CASSPIVGVISTDTQYF.

The J gene is TRBJ1-1, the V gene TRBV4-1; 7 nucleotides align to TRBD1. Germline loops: CDR1 MGHRA, CDR2 YSYEKL. This CDR3 contains 15 residues. V was pared by 2 bases and J by 8 bases, with 11 bases of the junction left unmatched. The CDR3 protein is CASSQYAAGTEEAFF. Here the CDR3 DNA reads TGCGCCAGCAGCCAATACGCCGCCGGGACAGAAGAAGCTTTCTTT.

This clonotype has only a few counts. The rearrangement links TRBV11-2 to TRBJ2-5, with 13 bases aligning to TRBD2. CDR1 and CDR2 from the germline V gene are SGHAT and FQNNGV. The length of the CDR3 is 18 residues. The trim removed 1 base at V and 4 bases at J, leaving 9 bases unmatched. This chain's CDR3 is CASSLGVTSGGPGETQYF. DNA of the CDR3: TGTGCCAGCAGCTTAGGTGTGACTAGCGGGGGGCCGGGAGAGACCCAGTACTTC.